This T cell receptor (beta chain) was recorded in a study of blood T cell repertoires in COVID-19. Study at large: The United States, Italy and Spain provided the acute and convalescent COVID-19 samples.

The CDR3 is 14 amino acids. V dropped 1 base and J dropped 7 bases, with 10 bases sitting between them. Germline CDR1 is SGHTA and CDR2 is FQGNSA. Per the authors' pipeline: Amplifying reference gene primers gave estimates of nucleated cell counts. Only in-frame clones appear in the TCRdb table, and some are missing; sequencing was by immunoSEQ multiplex PCR. The V and J calls and clone size come from that table; D and trimming were worked out from the DNA. Of tens of thousands of clones listed, about 88% were seen once; the top ten hold 4.5% to 6%. The source material was peripheral blood. This TCR came from a human donor in a cohort sampled during active COVID-19. This chain links TRBV7-2 with TRBJ1-4; D ambiguous. The CDR3 region is CASSLVGRGEKLFF. DNA for the CDR3: TGTGCCAGCAGCTTAGTGGGTCGCGGTGAAAAACTGTTTTTT.